This is a list of T cell receptor beta chains from one sample in a study of blood T cell repertoires in COVID-19. Sequenced by immunoSEQ multiplex PCR; TCRdb stores in-frame clones only, minus some. The repertoire consists of 100,000 to 150,000 clones, with around 85% occurring once and the leading ten covering about 3.3%. The sequenced sample was peripheral blood. Receptor source: a woman of 80 years or more with COVID-19, enrolled during active disease. Each CDR3 is given with its conserved first and last residue. A D gene is named only where the DNA matches it firmly. The listing skips clone size in some rows; elsewhere it reads once, few, many or a size class.

D gene	V gene	J gene	clone size	CDR3 DNA	CDR3 protein
TRBD1	TRBV28	TRBJ2-5	NA	TGTGCCAGCAGCCCTGGGTACAGGGGGATCAGAGAGACCCAGTACTTC	CASSPGYRGIRETQYF
NA	TRBV2	TRBJ2-3	NA	TGTGCCAGCAGGGAGTTGGAGGGCCAGTATTTT	CASRELEGQYF
NA	TRBV3-1/TRBV3-2	TRBJ1-3	NA	TGTGCCAGCAGCCAAGAGAGGGGGTACTCTGGAAACACCATATATTTT	CASSQERGYSGNTIYF
TRBD1	TRBV19	TRBJ1-5	NA	TGTGCCAGTAGTATAGGGGGACAGGGGTTTGGACAGCCCCAGCATTTT	CASSIGGQGFGQPQHF
TRBD2	TRBV7-6	TRBJ2-7	NA	TGTGCCAGCAGCTTAGCGCCTAGCGGGAGCTCCTACGAGCAGTACTTC	CASSLAPSGSSYEQYF
NA	TRBV9	TRBJ2-7	NA	TGTGCCAGCAGCGTAGTTGGCCGACAAAGGGGATCCTACGAGCAGTACTTC	CASSVVGRQRGSYEQYF
TRBD2	TRBV24-1	TRBJ2-3	NA	TGTGCCACCAGGGGGGAGGGTCGGACAGATACGCAGTATTTT	CATRGEGRTDTQYF
NA	TRBV5-1	TRBJ2-3	NA	TGCGCCAGCAGGCGAGATGAGCCCGCAGATACGCAGTATTTT	CASRRDEPADTQYF
TRBD1	TRBV4-3	TRBJ1-2	NA	TGCGCCAGCAGCCAAGCGTTAGGACAGGGGGCGAGTGGCTACACCTTC	CASSQALGQGASGYTF
NA	TRBV7-9	TRBJ2-6	NA	TGTGCCAGCACCCGCTCTGGGGCCAACGTCCTGACTTTC	CASTRSGANVLTF
NA	TRBV12-3/TRBV12-4	TRBJ1-2	NA	TGTGCCGTACATGGGGCGGGGAGGCAGGGCTACACCTTC	CAVHGAGRQGYTF
NA	TRBV18	TRBJ2-2	NA	TGTGCCAGCTCACCACCGTCGGTAGTGGAGCTGTTTTTT	CASSPPSVVELFF
TRBD2	TRBV9	TRBJ2-2	NA	TGTGCCAGCAGCGTATTGAGGGAGGGCCTCACCGGGGAGCTGTTTTTT	CASSVLREGLTGELFF
TRBD1	TRBV2	TRBJ1-1	NA	TGTGCCAGCAGGGCCGGGACAGTTGAAGCTTTCTTT	CASRAGTVEAFF
NA	TRBV6-5	TRBJ1-4	NA	TGTGCCAGCAGTTACTCCAGGGGTGGGGTAGGGGAACTGTTTTTT	CASSYSRGGVGELFF
NA	TRBV27	TRBJ2-5	NA	TGTGCCAGCAGTTCCGATCAAGGGGGACAAGAGACCCAGTACTTC	CASSSDQGGQETQYF
NA	TRBV19	TRBJ2-2	NA	TGTGCCAGTAATACAGGCTCGATCGGCGGGGAGCTGTTTTTT	CASNTGSIGGELFF
TRBD1	TRBV23-1	TRBJ2-7	NA	TGCGCCAGCAGTCAAACGCACCGGGACAGGAACCCATTTTTCTGCACCTACGAGCAGTACTTC	CASSQTHRDRNPFFCTYEQYF
TRBD1	TRBV9	TRBJ1-1	NA	TGTGCCAGCAGCGCCGGGACAGGTTTGAACACTGAAGCTTTCTTT	CASSAGTGLNTEAFF
NA	TRBV4-1	TRBJ1-6	NA	TGCGCCAGCAGCCAAGGGAGCTTGCAGGGCTCAGGGTCACCCCTCCACTTT	CASSQGSLQGSGSPLHF
TRBD1	TRBV5-6	TRBJ2-1	NA	TGTGCCAGCAGCCCTACCGACAGGGACTACAATGAGCAGTTCTTC	CASSPTDRDYNEQFF
NA	TRBV3-1/TRBV3-2	TRBJ2-2	NA	TGTGCCAGCAGCCAAGGTAGCGGAGCGAACACCGGGGAGCTGTTTTTT	CASSQGSGANTGELFF
NA	TRBV28	TRBJ2-2	NA	TGTGCCAGCAGTTTAGGACAGACCGGGGAGCTGTTTTTT	CASSLGQTGELFF
TRBD1	TRBV6-5	TRBJ1-2	NA	TGTGCCAGTACAGCCGGGACAGCGATTAACTATGGCTACACCTTC	CASTAGTAINYGYTF
NA	TRBV2	TRBJ2-1	NA	TGTGCCAACAGTCAGCTAGACCGGCAGTTCTTC	CANSQLDRQFF
TRBD1	TRBV5-1	TRBJ2-3	NA	TGCGCCAGCAGCCTAGGGACAGGGGTTAGCACAGATACGCAGTATTTT	CASSLGTGVSTDTQYF
NA	TRBV28	TRBJ2-2	once	TGTGCCAGCAGTTTAAGGGGCCTCGTCAACACCGGGGAGCTGTTTTTT	CASSLRGLVNTGELFF
TRBD2	TRBV3-1/TRBV3-2	TRBJ2-5	NA	TGTGCCAGCAGCCAAGTACTAGCGGGAGGGCCAGGGGAAGAGACCCAGTACTTC	CASSQVLAGGPGEETQYF
NA	TRBV5-8	TRBJ1-5	NA	TGTGCCAGCAGCTTCGGAGATCAGCCCCAGCATTTT	CASSFGDQPQHF
TRBD2	TRBV6-4	TRBJ2-2	NA	TGTGCCAGCAGCGCCCTAGCGGGAGCTGCCGGGGAGCTGTTTTTT	CASSALAGAAGELFF
NA	TRBV4-3	TRBJ2-1	NA	TGCGCCAGCAGCCGGGCACGGAGGGAGGATGAGCAGTTCTTC	CASSRARREDEQFF
NA	TRBV27	TRBJ1-6	NA	TGTGCCAGCAACCGGGCCACCCGGGGTTCACCCCTCCACTTT	CASNRATRGSPLHF
NA	TRBV3-1/TRBV3-2	TRBJ1-4	few	TGTGCCAGCAGCCTATTTCAGGGATATGAAAAACTGTTTTTT	CASSLFQGYEKLFF
TRBD2	TRBV19	TRBJ2-3	NA	TGTGCCAGTAGTCCTGCAGCGGGATCGAGCACAGATACGCAGTATTTT	CASSPAAGSSTDTQYF
NA	TRBV7-6	TRBJ1-4	NA	TGTGCCAGCAGCTTAGACAGTGAAAAACTGTTTTTT	CASSLDSEKLFF
TRBD2	TRBV5-1	TRBJ2-1	NA	TGCGCCAGCAGCCTATCTCAAGCGGGAGATGAGCAGTTCTTC	CASSLSQAGDEQFF
TRBD2	TRBV6-2/TRBV6-3	TRBJ2-2	NA	TGTGCCAGCAGTTACACAGCCGGGACTAGCGGGAGGAGCACCGGGGAGCTGTTTTTT	CASSYTAGTSGRSTGELFF
NA	TRBV4-2	TRBJ1-2	NA	TGTGCCAGCAGCCAAGAGGGGAGCACCCCCTATGGCTACACCTTC	CASSQEGSTPYGYTF
TRBD1	TRBV3-1/TRBV3-2	TRBJ2-4	once	TGTGCCAGCAGCCAAGAATGGGGGACAGGGTCCTCAAACATTCAGTACTTC	CASSQEWGTGSSNIQYF
TRBD1	TRBV24-1	TRBJ2-5	NA	TGTGCCACCAGTGACCCGGGACAGGGAGAGACCCAGTACTTC	CATSDPGQGETQYF